This T cell receptor beta chain appears in the sequencing data of a study of cytomegalovirus exposure and HLA in healthy donors. In its sample, this clone was seen a few times. The antigen is unknown. The PCR ran on 60 Vbeta and 13 Jbeta primers. The data were produced by immunoSEQ multiplex PCR, yet TCRdb's version contains in-frame clones alone and is incomplete. This sample has 110,000 to 150,000 clones, with roughly 80% found just once. The CDR3 extends over 12 amino acids. Per the germline V gene, CDR1 is SQVTM and CDR2 is ANQGSEA. V lost 6 bases, J lost 4 bases, and 10 bases lay in between. Overall study findings and caveats: Later genetic work tied a missense DCLRE1C variant to beta-chain V and J trimming. In a later analysis, DRB1 alleles had the most associated TCRs; HLA-C alleles the fewest.

This receptor was obtained from a female donor in good health and CMV-seronegative. Sequencing input: PBMCs. V usage is TRBV29-1 and J usage is TRBJ2-1; possible D gene TRBD2, 5 bases. The CDR3 sequence: CSVELGYNEQFF. CDR3 in DNA: TGCAGCGTCGAACTAGGTTACAATGAGCAGTTCTTC.